This TCR beta chain emerged from a study of shared clonotypes between healthy human individuals. The V gene end was trimmed by 4 bases and the J gene end by 3 bases; junction bases not matched to a gene: 5. The CDR3 totals 18 residues. Germline CDR1 is MGHDK and CDR2 is SYGVNS. Study-wide points: The study found 4.5% to 5% of naive CD4 clonotypes shared across a few donors. It was the non-shared clonotypes that had lower generation probabilities than clonotypes shared by all four donors.

As regards this clone: Its specificity is unknown.

The CD4+ fraction was divided into a CD45RA+ naive subset and a CD45RA-negative memory subset. TCRdb keeps only in-frame clones here, not all; method: immunoSEQ multiplex PCR. Altogether about a million clones are present, roughly 80% being singletons, with the ten largest covering 0.89%. The receptor was derived from a man younger than 35 in good health. Some clones in this sample may be carry-over from other donors' samples. The chain uses TRBV25-1 and TRBJ2-2; TRBD2 aligns across 16 bases. The sequenced sample consisted of memory CD4+ T cells from PBMCs. The subset denotes: CD45RA-negative fraction. The CDR3 is CASSGGTSGRADTGELFF. As DNA, the CDR3 is TGTGCCAGCAGTGGAGGGACTAGCGGGAGGGCGGACACCGGGGAGCTGTTTTTT.